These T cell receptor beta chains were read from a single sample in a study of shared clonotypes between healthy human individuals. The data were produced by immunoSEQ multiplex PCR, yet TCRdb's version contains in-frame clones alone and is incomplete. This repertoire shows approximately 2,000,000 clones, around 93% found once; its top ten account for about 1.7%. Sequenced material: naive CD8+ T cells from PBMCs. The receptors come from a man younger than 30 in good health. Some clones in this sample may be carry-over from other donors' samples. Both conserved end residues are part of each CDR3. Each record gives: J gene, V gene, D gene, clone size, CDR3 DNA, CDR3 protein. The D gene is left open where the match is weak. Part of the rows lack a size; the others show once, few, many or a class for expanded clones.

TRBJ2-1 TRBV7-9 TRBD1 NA TGTGCCAGCAGCTTGGGGACAGGATCGAATGAGCAGTTCTTC CASSLGTGSNEQFF
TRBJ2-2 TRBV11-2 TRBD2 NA TGTGCCAGCAGCCAAGGACTAGCGGCGAACACCGGGGAGCTGTTTTTT CASSQGLAANTGELFF
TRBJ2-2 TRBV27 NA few TGTGCCAGCAGCCAACCAGCCACAGGGCACGGGGAGCTGTTTTTT CASSQPATGHGELFF
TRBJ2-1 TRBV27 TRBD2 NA TGTGCCAGCAGTCTAGCGGGAGGCTACAATGAGCAGTTCTTC CASSLAGGYNEQFF
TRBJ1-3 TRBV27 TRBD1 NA TGTGCCAGCAAAGCCGACAGGGGGGCTGGAAACACCATATATTTT CASKADRGAGNTIYF
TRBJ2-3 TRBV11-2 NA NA TGTGCCAGCAGCTTAGATTACAGGCCCACAGATACGCAGTATTTT CASSLDYRPTDTQYF
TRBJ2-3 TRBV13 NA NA TGTGCCAGCAGCCCCAGCGGAACTAGCACAGATACGCAGTATTTT CASSPSGTSTDTQYF
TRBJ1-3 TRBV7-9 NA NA TGTGCCAGCAGCTTAGTAGGGGGAAACTATATTCTCTCTGGAAACACCATATATTTT CASSLVGGNYILSGNTIYF
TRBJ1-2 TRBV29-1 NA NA TGCAGCGTTGATGGCAGGGAAGGGGTTGGCTACACCTTC CSVDGREGVGYTF
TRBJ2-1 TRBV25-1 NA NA TGTGCTGTGGGGCAGATCTCCTACAATGAGCAGTTCTTC CAVGQISYNEQFF
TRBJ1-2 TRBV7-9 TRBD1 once TGTGCCAGCAGCTTAGACCCCTGGACAGGCGGAGGCTACACCTTC CASSLDPWTGGGYTF
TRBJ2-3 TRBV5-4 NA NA TGTGCCAGCAGCCGGGGTTACAGCACAGATACGCAGTATTTT CASSRGYSTDTQYF
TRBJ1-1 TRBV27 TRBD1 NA TGTGCCAGCAGTTTATCGTTGACAGGGGGGACTGAAGCTTTCTTT CASSLSLTGGTEAFF
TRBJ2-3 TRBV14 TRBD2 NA TGTGCCAGCAGCCAAGAGGGACTACCCTCCATCACAGATACGCAGTATTTT CASSQEGLPSITDTQYF
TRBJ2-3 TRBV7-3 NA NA TGTGCCAGCAGCTTCGGGGGGCGGTTTAGGGCCTCTACAGATACGCAGTATTTT CASSFGGRFRASTDTQYF
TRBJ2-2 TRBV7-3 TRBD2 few TGTGCCAGCAGCCCCATGGGGGGGACGAACACCGGGGAGCTGTTTTTT CASSPMGGTNTGELFF
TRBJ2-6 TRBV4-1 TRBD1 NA TGCGCCAGCAGAGACAGGGCGGCCGGGGCCAACGTCCTGACTTTC CASRDRAAGANVLTF
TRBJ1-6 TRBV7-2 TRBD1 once TGTGCCAGCAGCTCCGGCGGTAGGGGGCTAAGGTCACCCCTCCACTTT CASSSGGRGLRSPLHF
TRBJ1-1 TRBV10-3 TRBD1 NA TGTGCCATCAGTATCAAATCGGGACAGGGGATCACTGAAGCTTTCTTT CAISIKSGQGITEAFF
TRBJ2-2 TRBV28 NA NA TGTGCCAGCAGCCCTCGGAAGGCCGGGGAGCTGTTTTTT CASSPRKAGELFF
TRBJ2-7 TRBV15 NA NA TGTGCCACCAGCAGAGGGGGTGGGTCCCCCTACGAGCAGTACTTC CATSRGGGSPYEQYF
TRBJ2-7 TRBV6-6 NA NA TGTGCCAGCACCGAAGGGTCCCACGAGCAGTACTTC CASTEGSHEQYF
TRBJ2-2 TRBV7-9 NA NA TGTGCCAGCAGCTTAGACGTCAGGGGCACCGGGGAGCTGTTTTTT CASSLDVRGTGELFF
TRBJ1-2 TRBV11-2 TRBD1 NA TGTGCCAGCAGGGCAGGGGGGTTTCAGGGGTCCTATGGCTACACCTTC CASRAGGFQGSYGYTF
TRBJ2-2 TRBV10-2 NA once TGCGCCAGCAGCACCGGGACGACGGGCGGGGAGCTGTTTTTT CASSTGTTGGELFF
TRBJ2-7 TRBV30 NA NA TGTGCCTGGACTGGCAACTACGAGCAGTACTTC CAWTGNYEQYF
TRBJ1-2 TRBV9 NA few TGTGCCAGCAGCGTAGATGCGGGCTATGGCTACACCTTC CASSVDAGYGYTF
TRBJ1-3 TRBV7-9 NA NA TGTGCCAGCAGCTTAGTGCTCCCTGGAAACACCATATATTTT CASSLVLPGNTIYF
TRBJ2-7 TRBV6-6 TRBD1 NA TGTGCCAGCAGTTACATGGGACAGGTACCCAACGAGCAGTACTTC CASSYMGQVPNEQYF
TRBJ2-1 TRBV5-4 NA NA TGTGCCAGCAGCTTCCAGTCGGTGGTAGCGGATACAAATGAGCAGTTCTTC CASSFQSVVADTNEQFF
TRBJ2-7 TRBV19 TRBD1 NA TGTGCCAGTAGTGACACAGGGGCCCCAATCTACGAGCAGTACTTC CASSDTGAPIYEQYF
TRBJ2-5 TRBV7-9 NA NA TGTGCCAGCAGCGGAAGGGACCAAGAGACCCAGTACTTC CASSGRDQETQYF
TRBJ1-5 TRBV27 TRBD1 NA TGTGCCAGCAGTTGGGACAGCGGTGAGGGTCAGCCCCAGCATTTT CASSWDSGEGQPQHF
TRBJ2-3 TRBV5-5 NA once TGTGCCAGCAGCTTATTAGGTGGGGTTGGCACAGATACGCAGTATTTT CASSLLGGVGTDTQYF
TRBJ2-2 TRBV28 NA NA TGTGCCAGCACAACCGACAGTAACACCGGGGAGCTGTTTTTT CASTTDSNTGELFF